Listed below are T cell receptor beta chains from one sample, sequenced in a study of PD-1 blockade in mismatch repair-deficient tumors. Generated by immunoSEQ multiplex PCR, the TCRdb table keeps only in-frame clones and is missing some. This sample carries 80,000 to 100,000 clones, more than 65% of them seen once, and the ten largest clones take roughly 2.5%. This specimen was peripheral blood, taken 12 weeks after starting pembrolizumab. The receptors derive from an adult with mismatch repair-deficient cancer. Each CDR3 is given with its conserved first and last residue. A D gene is named only where the DNA matches it firmly.

D: TRBD2; J: TRBJ2-2; V: TRBV9; CDR3: CASSVTSGNTGELFF
D: NA; J: TRBJ2-3; V: TRBV15; CDR3: CATSREGGWGDTQYF
D: TRBD2; J: TRBJ2-1; V: TRBV11-2; CDR3: CASTPVGGGHYNEQFF
D: NA; J: TRBJ2-2; V: TRBV27; CDR3: CASRLGSNTGELFF
D: NA; J: TRBJ2-7; V: TRBV5-6; CDR3: CASSRTYEQYF
D: TRBD1; J: TRBJ1-1; V: TRBV29-1; CDR3: CSVGLQGVAEAFF
D: NA; J: TRBJ1-1; V: TRBV30; CDR3: CAWTPLNTEAFF
D: NA; J: TRBJ2-1; V: TRBV11-2; CDR3: CASSLGGTQGFF
D: TRBD1; J: TRBJ2-2; V: TRBV13; CDR3: CASLGTGATGELFF
D: NA; J: TRBJ2-7; V: TRBV2; CDR3: CASSGEPYEQYF
D: TRBD2; J: TRBJ2-5; V: TRBV4-1; CDR3: CASSNPTSGRNQETQYF
D: NA; J: TRBJ2-1; V: TRBV5-1; CDR3: CASSLVSGASSYNEQFF
D: NA; J: TRBJ2-7; V: TRBV11-1; CDR3: CASSFVAYEQYF
D: NA; J: TRBJ2-7; V: TRBV5-4; CDR3: CASSLKVSSYEQYF
D: NA; J: TRBJ1-2; V: TRBV6-1; CDR3: CASSEEMVVDYGYTF
D: TRBD2; J: TRBJ2-7; V: TRBV9; CDR3: CASSVGASGPYEQYF
D: NA; J: TRBJ1-2; V: TRBV28; CDR3: CASSSPRGGKSWYTF
D: NA; J: TRBJ2-2; V: TRBV19; CDR3: CASSIGRFTGELFF
D: NA; J: TRBJ2-7; V: TRBV6-6; CDR3: CASSSLGTWEQYF
D: NA; J: TRBJ1-3; V: TRBV6-1; CDR3: CASSARDSGNTIYF
D: TRBD2; J: TRBJ2-6; V: TRBV6-6; CDR3: CASSPRGDSGANVLTF
D: TRBD2; J: TRBJ2-7; V: TRBV5-1; CDR3: CASSLVASGSYEQYF
D: NA; J: TRBJ1-2; V: TRBV6-5; CDR3: CASSYPTGYYGYTF
D: NA; J: TRBJ1-1; V: TRBV29-1; CDR3: CSVGSGLTEAFF
D: NA; J: TRBJ2-2; V: TRBV9; CDR3: CASSVEGTTGELFF
D: TRBD2; J: TRBJ2-4; V: TRBV6-1; CDR3: CASSTPRGENIQYF
D: TRBD2; J: TRBJ2-3; V: TRBV7-3; CDR3: CASSLTGGRKDTQYF
D: TRBD2; J: TRBJ2-1; V: TRBV29-1; CDR3: CSARPYSGRNNEQFF
D: NA; J: TRBJ2-2; V: TRBV4-3; CDR3: CASSLGPTGTGELFF
D: TRBD1; J: TRBJ1-1; V: TRBV25-1; CDR3: CASRETGGATEAFF
D: TRBD2; J: TRBJ2-2; V: TRBV9; CDR3: CASSAPGTTPGELFF
D: TRBD2; J: TRBJ2-1; V: TRBV30; CDR3: CAWRLAGGIYNEQFF
D: NA; J: TRBJ2-7; V: TRBV27; CDR3: CASRISSVQYF
D: NA; J: TRBJ2-1; V: TRBV18; CDR3: CASSPGYSSYNEQFF
D: TRBD2; J: TRBJ2-7; V: TRBV7-9; CDR3: CASSRGLLFDYEQYF
D: NA; J: TRBJ2-7; V: TRBV30; CDR3: CAWSRGLGYEQYF
D: NA; J: TRBJ2-1; V: TRBV11-3; CDR3: CASSSLGVANEQFF
D: NA; J: TRBJ2-1; V: TRBV6-1; CDR3: CASSEVLDSFYNEQFF
D: NA; J: TRBJ2-7; V: TRBV11-3; CDR3: CASSVRLSYEQYF
D: NA; J: TRBJ2-5; V: TRBV11-2; CDR3: CASSPQAGAETQYF
D: NA; J: TRBJ1-2; V: TRBV5-1; CDR3: CASSLQGLGYGYTF
D: TRBD2; J: TRBJ2-3; V: TRBV5-4; CDR3: CASSHRLAGSTDTQYF
D: TRBD2; J: TRBJ2-2; V: TRBV11-3; CDR3: CASSLPAGVNTGELFF
D: TRBD1; J: TRBJ2-3; V: TRBV7-3; CDR3: CASSASQGTDTQYF
D: NA; J: TRBJ1-1; V: TRBV5-6; CDR3: CASSPQAGMNTEAFF
D: NA; J: TRBJ1-1; V: TRBV5-6; CDR3: CASRYGRNPNTEAFF
D: TRBD1; J: TRBJ1-4; V: TRBV29-1; CDR3: CSVEEVAGGYEKLFF
D: NA; J: TRBJ1-5; V: TRBV5-4; CDR3: CASSLDRSGPQHF
D: NA; J: TRBJ2-5; V: TRBV7-2; CDR3: CASSLASETQYF
D: NA; J: TRBJ2-5; V: TRBV7-8; CDR3: CASHDSGGETQYF
D: TRBD1; J: TRBJ1-5; V: TRBV10-3; CDR3: CAISTTGDQPQHF